This is a list of T cell receptor beta chains from one sample in a study of blood T cell repertoires in COVID-19. Produced via immunoSEQ multiplex PCR; TCRdb's table is partial and in-frame only. The sample includes 180,000 or so clones, about 70% of them seen just once. Sequencing used peripheral blood. These receptors all come from a woman between 45 and 65 years old with active or convalescent COVID-19. The CDR3 runs from the conserved cysteine through the conserved F or W. Fields, in order: J gene, D gene, V gene, CDR3 length, clone size, CDR3 DNA, CDR3 protein. D genes are given only for firm matches. Rows may omit the clone size; those that give it use once, few, many or a size class.

TRBJ1-1,.,TRBV28,14,.,TGTGCCAGCAGTTTACAGTACCCTGTTACTGAAGCTTTCTTT,CASSLQYPVTEAFF
TRBJ1-1,.,TRBV19,14,once,TGTGCCAGTAGTATAACGACAGGGAACACTGAAGCTTTCTTT,CASSITTGNTEAFF
TRBJ1-4,TRBD1,TRBV25-1,14,.,TGTGCCAGCAGAAAGACAGGGGATAATGAAAAACTGTTTTTT,CASRKTGDNEKLFF
TRBJ1-4,.,TRBV7-9,14,few,TGTGCCAGCAGCGTAACAGGGCTTGATGAAAAACTGTTTTTT,CASSVTGLDEKLFF
TRBJ1-6,.,TRBV2,14,few,TGTGCCAGCAGTGAGGGCAGGGGCCATTCACCCCTCCACTTT,CASSEGRGHSPLHF
TRBJ2-1,TRBD2,TRBV7-3,16,.,TGTGCCAGCAGCTCCAGCGGGGGGGCCTCCTACAATGAGCAGTTCTTC,CASSSSGGASYNEQFF
TRBJ1-5,TRBD1,TRBV19,13,.,TGTGCCAGTAGTGACAGGGTCAATCAGCCCCAGCATTTT,CASSDRVNQPQHF
TRBJ1-2,.,TRBV5-1,13,.,TGCGCCAGCCGCCTTACGGAGGCCCATGGCTACACCTTC,CASRLTEAHGYTF
TRBJ1-1,.,TRBV29-1,14,few,TGCAGCACCGGGGGGGGACTAAAGAACACTGAAGCTTTCTTT,CSTGGGLKNTEAFF
TRBJ2-6,.,TRBV4-3,19,.,TGCGCCAGCAGCCAAGATCTGAGACAGGTGAACTATGGGGCCAACGTCCTGACTTTC,CASSQDLRQVNYGANVLTF
TRBJ1-2,.,TRBV9,12,.,TGTGCCAGCAGCGTAGATGGGCTCGGCTACACCTTC,CASSVDGLGYTF
TRBJ1-6,.,TRBV16,15,.,TGTGCCAGCAGCCAATTAGGGGGTAATAATTCACCCCTCCACTTT,CASSQLGGNNSPLHF
TRBJ1-5,.,TRBV7-2,12,.,TGTGCCAGCAGCTACGCGAATCAGCCCCAGCATTTT,CASSYANQPQHF
TRBJ2-1,TRBD2,TRBV28,16,few,TGTGCCAGCAGTTCGGCTGCTAGCGGGGGGGCCAATGAGCAGTTCTTC,CASSSAASGGANEQFF
TRBJ2-2,.,TRBV5-1,14,once,TGCGCCAGCAGCTTGGAGGGGAGGACCGGGGAGCTGTTTTTT,CASSLEGRTGELFF
TRBJ1-6,.,TRBV19,15,.,TGTGCCAGTAGTAACAGGGACTCCTATAATTCACCCCTCCACTTT,CASSNRDSYNSPLHF
TRBJ1-1,.,TRBV6-5,14,.,TGTGCCAGCAGAGAGCCAGGGTGGGACACTGAAGCTTTCTTT,CASREPGWDTEAFF
TRBJ1-1,.,TRBV5-1,13,.,TGCGCCAGCAGCCCTTCGGGGGATACTGAAGCTTTCTTT,CASSPSGDTEAFF
TRBJ2-5,.,TRBV7-9,16,.,TGTGCCAGCAGCTTATCACCGATTACTATCCAAGAGACCCAGTACTTC,CASSLSPITIQETQYF
TRBJ1-4,.,TRBV19,15,.,TGTGCCAGTAGTGTCGGGACCGAGGGAGGTGAAAAACTGTTTTTT,CASSVGTEGGEKLFF
TRBJ2-7,TRBD2,TRBV7-2,15,.,TGTGCCAGCAGCTCCGCTAGCGGGGGGATCTACGAGCAGTACTTC,CASSSASGGIYEQYF
TRBJ2-1,TRBD2,TRBV4-2,15,.,TGTGCCAGCAGAATTAGCGGGAGGGCCCACAATGAGCAGTTCTTC,CASRISGRAHNEQFF
TRBJ1-3,.,TRBV5-6,13,few,TGTGCCAGCAGCGACGGGGTGGCAAACACCATATATTTT,CASSDGVANTIYF
TRBJ1-5,.,TRBV4-3,16,.,TGCGCCAGCAGCCAAGAAGCGACGGTTCTCAATCAGCCCCAGCATTTT,CASSQEATVLNQPQHF
TRBJ2-7,TRBD1,TRBV30,14,once,TGTGCCTGGAGGGTACGCGGGACAGGGTTCGAGCAGTACTTC,CAWRVRGTGFEQYF
TRBJ2-7,.,TRBV3-1/TRBV3-2,15,once,TGTGCCAGCAGCCAAGTTGCGAGGGCCCGGTACGAGCAGTACTTC,CASSQVARARYEQYF
TRBJ2-7,.,TRBV6-5,13,once,TGTGCCAGCAGTAAGCAGGGTGTTGACGAGCAGTACTTC,CASSKQGVDEQYF
TRBJ1-4,.,TRBV4-3,16,.,TGCGCCAGCAGCCAAGAGGAGAACAGGGCACGAGAAAAACTGTTTTTT,CASSQEENRAREKLFF
TRBJ2-1,.,TRBV7-7,13,few,TGTGCCAGCAGCTTAGACAGGAAAAATGAGCAGTTCTTC,CASSLDRKNEQFF
TRBJ1-2,TRBD1,TRBV28,16,.,TGTGCCAGCAGTTATCCCCGACAGGGAGGTAGCTATGGCTACACCTTC,CASSYPRQGGSYGYTF
TRBJ2-1,.,TRBV20-1,11,.,TGCAGTGCTAGCCGAGGTTATGAGCAGTTCTTC,CSASRGYEQFF
TRBJ2-3,.,TRBV6-4,12,many,TGTGCCACCGGGGGACTTACAGATACGCAGTATTTT,CATGGLTDTQYF
TRBJ2-3,TRBD2,TRBV9,16,.,TGTGCCAGCAGCGTAGTGTTAGCGGGAAGCACAGATACGCAGTATTTT,CASSVVLAGSTDTQYF